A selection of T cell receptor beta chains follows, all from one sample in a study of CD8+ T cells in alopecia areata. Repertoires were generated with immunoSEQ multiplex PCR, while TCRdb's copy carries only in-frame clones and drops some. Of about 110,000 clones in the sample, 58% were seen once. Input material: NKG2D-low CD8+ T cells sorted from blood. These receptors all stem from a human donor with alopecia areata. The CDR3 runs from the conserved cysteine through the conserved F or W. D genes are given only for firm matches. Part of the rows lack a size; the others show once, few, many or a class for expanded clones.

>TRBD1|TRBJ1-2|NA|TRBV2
CASTNLAGQGGFYGYTF
TGTGCCAGCACGAACCTCGCCGGGCAGGGGGGCTTCTATGGCTACACCTTC
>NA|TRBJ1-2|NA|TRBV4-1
CASSQDLGGPNYGYTF
TGCGCCAGCAGCCAAGATCTGGGGGGCCCTAACTATGGCTACACCTTC
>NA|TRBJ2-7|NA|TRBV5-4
CASSPRKGFSYEQYF
TGTGCCAGCAGCCCCAGAAAGGGTTTCTCCTACGAGCAGTACTTC
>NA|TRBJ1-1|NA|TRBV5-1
CASSRTGGDTEAFF
TGCGCCAGCAGCAGGACTGGGGGGGACACTGAAGCTTTCTTT
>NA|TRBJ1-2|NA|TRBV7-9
CASPTGGLGGGYTF
TGTGCCAGCCCGACAGGAGGCCTTGGGGGAGGCTACACCTTC
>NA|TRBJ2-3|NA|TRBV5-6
CASSLGGGILTQYF
TGTGCCAGCAGCTTGGGAGGGGGAATCCTTACGCAGTATTTT
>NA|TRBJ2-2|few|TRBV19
CASSETGNTGELFF
TGTGCCAGTAGCGAGACAGGGAACACCGGGGAGCTGTTTTTT
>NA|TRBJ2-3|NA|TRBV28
CASSPGFTGDTQYF
TGTGCCAGCAGTCCCGGGTTTACCGGGGATACGCAGTATTTT
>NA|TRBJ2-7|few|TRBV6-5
CASSQDTYEQYF
TGTGCCAGCAGTCAGGACACCTACGAGCAGTACTTC
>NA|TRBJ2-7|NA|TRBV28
CASSLSRRGEQYF
TGTGCCAGCAGTCTCTCCCGTCGGGGCGAGCAGTACTTC
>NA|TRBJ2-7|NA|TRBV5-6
CASSLSDSKRKSSYEQYF
TGTGCCAGCAGCTTGAGCGACTCCAAAAGAAAAAGCTCCTACGAGCAGTACTTC
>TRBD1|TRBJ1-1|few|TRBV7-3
CASRDEGQGGTEAFF
TGTGCCAGCAGGGACGAAGGACAGGGGGGCACTGAAGCTTTCTTT
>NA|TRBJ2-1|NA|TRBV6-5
CASTKGATLPREQFF
TGTGCCAGCACCAAAGGGGCCACCCTACCCAGGGAGCAGTTCTTC
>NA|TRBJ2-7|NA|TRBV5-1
CASSPNVYEQYF
TGCGCCAGCAGCCCGAACGTTTACGAGCAGTACTTC
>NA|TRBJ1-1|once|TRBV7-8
CASTLGGTEAFF
TGTGCCAGCACCTTGGGAGGGACTGAAGCTTTCTTT
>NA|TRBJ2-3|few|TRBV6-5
CASSPSAADTQYF
TGTGCCAGCTCCCCCAGTGCGGCAGATACGCAGTATTTT
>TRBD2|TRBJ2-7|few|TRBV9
CASSDGEEGTSYYEQYF
TGTGCCAGCAGCGATGGGGAGGAGGGGACTAGTTACTACGAGCAGTACTTC
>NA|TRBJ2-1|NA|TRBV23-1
CASSHLTSHEQFF
TGCGCCAGCAGTCACCTGACTAGTCATGAGCAGTTCTTC
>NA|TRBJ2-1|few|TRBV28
CASTVDEQFF
TGTGCCAGTACAGTCGATGAGCAGTTCTTC
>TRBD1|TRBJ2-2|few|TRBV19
CASSIGTGTGELFF
TGTGCCAGTAGTATAGGGACAGGCACCGGGGAGCTGTTTTTT
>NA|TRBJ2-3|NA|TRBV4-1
CASSQETSTDTQYF
TGCGCCAGCAGCCAAGAGACTAGCACAGATACGCAGTATTTT
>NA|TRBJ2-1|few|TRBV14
CASSQPGRNYEQFF
TGTGCCAGCAGCCAACCCGGACGAAACTATGAGCAGTTCTTC
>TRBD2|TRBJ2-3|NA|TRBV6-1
CATTGLGGADTQYF
TGTGCCACTACCGGACTAGGAGGGGCAGATACGCAGTATTTT
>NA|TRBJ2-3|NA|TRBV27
CASSSTERTQYF
TGTGCCAGCAGTTCGACAGAGAGAACGCAGTATTTT
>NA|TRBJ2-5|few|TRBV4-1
CASSQEGRPRGTQYF
TGCGCCAGCAGCCAAGAAGGGCGCCCTCGTGGAACCCAGTACTTC
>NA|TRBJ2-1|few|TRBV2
CASSEEYEQFF
TGTGCCAGCAGTGAAGAATATGAGCAGTTCTTC
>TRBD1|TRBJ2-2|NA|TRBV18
CASSPGQGHTGELFF
TGTGCCAGCTCACCGGGACAGGGACACACCGGGGAGCTGTTTTTT
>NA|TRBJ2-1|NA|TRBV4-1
CASSHLSMNNEQFF
TGCGCCAGCAGCCATCTTTCGATGAACAATGAGCAGTTCTTC
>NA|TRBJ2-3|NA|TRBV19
CATEGDSSTDTQYF
TGTGCCACAGAGGGGGACTCTAGCACAGATACGCAGTATTTT
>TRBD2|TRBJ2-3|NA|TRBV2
CASSDGLAGEADTQYF
TGTGCCAGCAGTGACGGGCTAGCGGGAGAGGCAGATACGCAGTATTTT
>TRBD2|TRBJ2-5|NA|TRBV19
CASTETPGLAEETQYF
TGTGCCAGTACCGAAACCCCGGGACTAGCGGAAGAGACCCAGTACTTC
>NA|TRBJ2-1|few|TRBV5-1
CASSLPRASSRNEQFF
TGCGCCAGCAGCTTACCCCGGGCCTCTAGCCGCAATGAGCAGTTCTTC
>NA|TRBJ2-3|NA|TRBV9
CASSVAGTHTDTQYF
TGTGCCAGCAGCGTAGCTGGGACTCATACAGATACGCAGTATTTT
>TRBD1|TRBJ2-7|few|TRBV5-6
CASSFGQGEQYF
TGTGCCAGCAGCTTCGGACAGGGCGAGCAGTACTTC
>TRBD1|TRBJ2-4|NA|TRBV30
CAWSWDRASLGDIQYF
TGTGCCTGGAGCTGGGACAGGGCCTCCCTTGGGGACATTCAGTACTTC
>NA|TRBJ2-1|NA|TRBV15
CATSRGRGMTEQFF
TGTGCCACCAGCAGAGGACGGGGAATGACGGAGCAGTTCTTC
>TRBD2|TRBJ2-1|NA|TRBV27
CASSFGTKEQFF
TGTGCCAGCAGTTTTGGGACTAAAGAGCAGTTCTTC
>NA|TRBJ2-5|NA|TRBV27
CASSLSLSRQETQYF
TGTGCCAGCAGTTTATCCCTCTCACGCCAAGAGACCCAGTACTTC